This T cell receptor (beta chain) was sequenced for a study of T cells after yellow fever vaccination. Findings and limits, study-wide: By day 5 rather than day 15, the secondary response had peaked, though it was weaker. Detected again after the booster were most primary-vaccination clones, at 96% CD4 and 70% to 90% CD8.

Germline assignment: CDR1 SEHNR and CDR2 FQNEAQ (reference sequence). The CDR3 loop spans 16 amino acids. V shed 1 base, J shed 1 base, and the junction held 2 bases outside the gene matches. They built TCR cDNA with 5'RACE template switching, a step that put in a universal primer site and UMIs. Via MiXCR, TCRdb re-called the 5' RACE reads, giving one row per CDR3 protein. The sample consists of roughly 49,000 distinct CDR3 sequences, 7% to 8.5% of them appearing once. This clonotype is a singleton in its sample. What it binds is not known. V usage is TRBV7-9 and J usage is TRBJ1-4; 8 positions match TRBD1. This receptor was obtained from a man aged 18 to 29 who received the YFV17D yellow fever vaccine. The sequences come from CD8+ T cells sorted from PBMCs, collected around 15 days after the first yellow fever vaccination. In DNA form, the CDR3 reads TGTGCCAGCAGCTTAGGAGACAGGGGAACTAATGAAAAACTGTTTTTT. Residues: CASSLGDRGTNEKLFF. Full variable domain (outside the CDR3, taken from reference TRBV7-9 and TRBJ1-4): DTGVSQNPRHKITKRGQNVTFRCDPISEHNRLYWYRQTLGQGPEFLTYFQNEAQLEKSRLLSDRFSAERPKGSFSTLEIQRTEQGDSAMYLCASSLGDRGTNEKLFFGSGTQLSVL.